What follows is one T cell receptor (beta chain) and its context. Its antigen is unidentified. This entry is derived from a study of chemoradiotherapy in HPV16-positive cancers. Study observations and caveats: Non-HPV-specific T cells did not expand in tumors during treatment, whereas candidate HPV-specific clones and E7-related motifs did.

TCRdb's copy holds only in-frame clones and misses some; the assay was immunoSEQ multiplex PCR. Of 1,200 or so clones listed, approximately 40% are singletons. Germline V gene data show CDR1 as SGHTA and CDR2 as FQGNSA. Losses at the gene ends were 5 bases for V and 4 bases for J; bases not matched to a gene: 2. This CDR3 spans 14 amino acids. This receptor was obtained from a human donor with HPV-associated anogenital cancer. V gene TRBV7-2 combines with J gene TRBJ2-5; the match to TRBD2 covers 12 bases. Collection of the sample occurred from a patient who underwent chemoradiotherapy. CDR3 DNA sequence: TGTGCCAGCAGCGGACTAGCGGGGCGAGAGACCCAGTACTTC. Protein sequence: CASSGLAGRETQYF.